This T cell receptor (beta chain) was identified during a study of blood T cells in healthy people across ages. Combining a sample-barcoded 5' primer with a J-beta primer mix, a second PCR ran for roughly 6 to 12 cycles. From the 5' RACE reads, TCRdb called clonotypes with MiXCR, one entry per CDR3 protein. The table includes some 790,000 distinct CDR3 sequences, more than 25% detected once. The V and J ends lost 6 bases and 4 bases respectively, with 12 bases between them. The CDR3 consists of 13 residues. This clonotype came up many times. This sequence joins TRBV12-3 or TRBV12-4 and TRBJ1-2; D gene uncertain. The sample taken for sequencing was blood. This TCR came from a woman of 80 years or more in good health. CDR3 in DNA: TGTGCCAGCAGCCCAGAGTTCCCCTATGGCTACACCTTC. Translated: CASSPEFPYGYTF.